Listed below are T cell receptor beta chains from one sample, sequenced in a study of OX40 agonist ivuxolimab in advanced cancers. Using immunoSEQ multiplex PCR, the repertoire was profiled, and TCRdb retains in-frame clones only, with some absent. The sample has tens of thousands of clones; 80% to 95% are singletons. The sample in question was CD4+ or CD8+ T cells sorted from blood, obtained in a trial of the OX40 agonist ivuxolimab. These receptors all come from an adult with an advanced solid tumor such as melanoma, head and neck, liver or kidney cancer. CDR3s include the opening cysteine and the closing phenylalanine or tryptophan. Each record gives: J gene, D gene, clone size, V gene, CDR3 DNA, CDR3 protein. D genes are given only for firm matches. Size is stated for part of the rows, as once, few or many counts, or as a class when the clone is expanded.

>TRBJ2-5|TRBD2|NA|TRBV10-3
TGTGCCATCAGTCCCCCGCCGGGACTAGGGGAGACCCAGTACTTC
CAISPPPGLGETQYF
>TRBJ2-3|TRBD2|NA|TRBV30
TGTGCCTGGAGGGGACTAGCGGGAGGGCTTAGCACAGATACGCAGTATTTT
CAWRGLAGGLSTDTQYF
>TRBJ2-1|NA|NA|TRBV11-2
TGTGCCAGCAGCTTATATTCCGGGCCCATTCAAAATGAGCAGTTCTTC
CASSLYSGPIQNEQFF
>TRBJ2-7|NA|NA|TRBV29-1
TGCAGCGCCGCTGGGATACCCTCCTACGAGCAGTACTTC
CSAAGIPSYEQYF
>TRBJ1-1|NA|NA|TRBV4-1
TGCGCCAGCAGCCAAGAAGGAAGGGTGCGGGGACAGAACACTGAAGCTTTCTTT
CASSQEGRVRGQNTEAFF
>TRBJ2-1|NA|NA|TRBV9
TGTGCCAGCAGCCCAGATGGATTTGGGAATGAGCAGTTCTTC
CASSPDGFGNEQFF
>TRBJ2-4|TRBD1|NA|TRBV15
TGTGCCACCAGCAGAGGCCATTGGGGAGAGGGCGGACAGGACAAAAACATTCAGTACTTC
CATSRGHWGEGGQDKNIQYF
>TRBJ2-1|NA|NA|TRBV27
TGTGCCAGCAGTTTAATCGGGGACGCCGGGAATGAGCAGTTCTTC
CASSLIGDAGNEQFF
>TRBJ2-7|NA|NA|TRBV6-6
TGTGCCAGCAGTTTGGGTCGGGGTATCGAGCAGTACTTC
CASSLGRGIEQYF
>TRBJ2-7|TRBD1|NA|TRBV9
TGTGCCAGCAGCTCGATAGGGACAGGGAACGACGAGCAGTACTTC
CASSSIGTGNDEQYF
>TRBJ2-3|TRBD2|NA|TRBV15
TGTGCCACCAGCTTCGCGGGGGGCACAGATACGCAGTATTTT
CATSFAGGTDTQYF
>TRBJ1-5|NA|few|TRBV6-6
TGTGCCAGCACCGCCGGGGGTTCTAAAGTCTTTCAGCCCCAGCATTTT
CASTAGGSKVFQPQHF
>TRBJ2-7|NA|NA|TRBV19
TGTGCCAGTAGAGGACAAGGTCTAGACTACGAGCAGTACTTC
CASRGQGLDYEQYF
>TRBJ2-6|NA|NA|TRBV4-2
TGTGCCAGCAGCCAAGAGGGGAGCTCTGGGGCCAACGTCCTGACTTTC
CASSQEGSSGANVLTF
>TRBJ1-1|NA|NA|TRBV11-1
TGTGCCAGCAGCTTCCTGGGCAGCTTGAACACTGAAGCTTTCTTT
CASSFLGSLNTEAFF
>TRBJ2-7|NA|NA|TRBV28
TGTGCCAGCAGGGCGTGGTCGGGGATCTACGAGCAGTACTTC
CASRAWSGIYEQYF
>TRBJ1-1|NA|NA|TRBV7-2
TGTGCCAGCAGCTACCGACGAGGGGCTGAAGCTTTCTTT
CASSYRRGAEAFF
>TRBJ2-7|TRBD1|NA|TRBV7-6
TGTGCCAGCAGCCCAGCCCCCCGGGACAGGGTCACCTACGAGCAGTACTTC
CASSPAPRDRVTYEQYF
>TRBJ2-5|NA|NA|TRBV6-5
TGTGCCAGCAGTACCGGACTGAAGGAGTGGACCCAGTACTTC
CASSTGLKEWTQYF
>TRBJ1-5|NA|NA|TRBV28
TGTGCCAGCAGTTTCAGGCCTAGGGTCCAGCCCCAGCATTTT
CASSFRPRVQPQHF
>TRBJ2-2|TRBD1|NA|TRBV2
TGTGCCTCAAGGACAGGGGGGACCGGGGAGCTGTTTTTT
CASRTGGTGELFF
>TRBJ2-5|TRBD2|large|TRBV5-5
TGTGCCAGCAGCTTGCCTGAGGGAGGGCCGAGAGAGACCCAGTACTTC
CASSLPEGGPRETQYF
>TRBJ1-1|NA|NA|TRBV7-3
TGTGCCAGCAGCTTAGGTCCGGAGAACACTGAAGCTTTCTTT
CASSLGPENTEAFF
>TRBJ2-1|TRBD2|NA|TRBV7-3
TGTGCCAGCAGCCCGCGCCCGATTAGCGGGGGGCCCTGGGATGAGCAGTTCTTC
CASSPRPISGGPWDEQFF
>TRBJ2-1|NA|once|TRBV4-3
TGCGCCAGCAGCCGAGGGATTGACGGTAATGAGCAGTTCTTC
CASSRGIDGNEQFF
>TRBJ2-7|NA|once|TRBV7-2
TGTGCCAGCAGCTGGGCCTACGAGCAGTACTTC
CASSWAYEQYF
>TRBJ2-7|TRBD2|NA|TRBV4-1
TGCGCCAGCAGCCAAGTATCCGGGACTAGCGGACGCGAGCAGTACTTC
CASSQVSGTSGREQYF
>TRBJ2-1|TRBD1|NA|TRBV7-2
TGTGCCACCCCGGGACAGGTCGACAATGAGCGGTTCTTC
CATPGQVDNERFF
>TRBJ1-2|TRBD1|NA|TRBV13
TGTGCCAGCAGCTCCTACCGATCCTCGGGACAGGGCTTC
CASSSYRSSGQGF
>TRBJ1-1|NA|NA|TRBV6-6
TGTGCCAGCAGTGTCCCCATGGAGGCGAACACTGAAGCTTTCTTT
CASSVPMEANTEAFF
>TRBJ1-1|NA|once|TRBV4-1
TGCGCCAGCAGCCAAGATCTTAGGGGCATCACTGAAGCTTTCTTT
CASSQDLRGITEAFF
>TRBJ2-1|TRBD2|NA|TRBV9
TGTGCCAGCAGCGGCAGGAGCGGGGTAACCAATGAGCAGTTCTTC
CASSGRSGVTNEQFF
>TRBJ2-3|NA|NA|TRBV7-9
TGTGCCAGCAGCTTAGTTCTAGAGGCAGATACGCAGTATTTT
CASSLVLEADTQYF
>TRBJ2-1|NA|NA|TRBV11-3
TGTGCCAGCAGCTCTTTTAGACTGGGTGAGCAGTTCTTC
CASSSFRLGEQFF
>TRBJ2-1|NA|NA|TRBV19
TGTGCCAGTAGTATAGCTGTACCCTCCTACAATGAGCAGTTCTTC
CASSIAVPSYNEQFF
>TRBJ2-7|NA|NA|TRBV9
TGTGCCAGCAGTCGGTCGCCACAAACCTACGAGCAGTACTTC
CASSRSPQTYEQYF
>TRBJ1-1|NA|few|TRBV10-2
TGCGCCAGCAGTGAGTCTTGGGTTGCGAACACTGAAGCTTTCTTT
CASSESWVANTEAFF
>TRBJ1-2|NA|NA|TRBV11-2
TGTGCCAGCACAAATGGGATCGGGCATGGCTACACCTTC
CASTNGIGHGYTF
>TRBJ2-5|NA|NA|TRBV5-4
TGTGCCAGCACCACAATGTTTGGATACGACCAAGAGACCCAGTACTTC
CASTTMFGYDQETQYF
>TRBJ2-5|NA|NA|TRBV11-2
TGTGCCAGCAGCTCATGGACTGCCAATGAAGAGACCCAGTACTTC
CASSSWTANEETQYF
>TRBJ2-5|TRBD1|NA|TRBV2
TGTGCCAGCAGAGGGGGCTCGATAGAGACCCAGTACTTC
CASRGGSIETQYF
>TRBJ2-7|TRBD1|NA|TRBV6-1
TGTGCCAGCAGTTTTCCCGGGACAGGGGGATACGAGCAGTACTTC
CASSFPGTGGYEQYF
>TRBJ2-7|TRBD1|NA|TRBV5-6
TGTGCCAGCAGCCACGGGACAGGGGGTTACGAGCAGTACTTC
CASSHGTGGYEQYF
>TRBJ2-3|TRBD2|NA|TRBV5-5
TGTGCCAGCAGCTTGGGACTAGCCCTCACAGATACGCAGTATTTT
CASSLGLALTDTQYF